The entry below describes one T cell receptor beta chain. Antigen unknown. The data belong to a study of T cells in localized non-small cell lung cancer. Study-level findings and limits: The study sequenced only one region of the tumor. As a result, intratumor heterogeneity could not be excluded and remains possible. Adjacent lung held a median 57 of the top 100 tumor clones. Uninvolved nearby lung showed the greatest T cell clonality, exceeding that found in tumor. Longer overall survival associated with higher blood T cell density; shorter survival with higher adjacent-lung clonality.

Some clones are missing from TCRdb's copy, which holds only in-frame ones; the method was immunoSEQ multiplex PCR. This sample has approximately 65,000 clones, with about four fifths found just once. V gave up 1 base and J gave up 5 bases; unmatched junction bases: 7. The V gene's germline CDR1 is SEHNR and CDR2 FQNEAQ (reference sequence). The CDR3 contains 17 residues. The chain joins TRBV7-9 to TRBJ2-2; 10 bases match TRBD2. The source material was PBMCs, sampled before any cancer treatment. The receptor was derived from a man between 40 and 70 years old with stage II lung adenocarcinoma. Written as DNA, the CDR3 is TGTGCCAGCAGCTTAGGAGCAGGACTAGCGGCAACCGGGGAGCTGTTTTTT. Its protein product is CASSLGAGLAATGELFF.